The 17 T cell receptor beta chains below come from one sample, sequenced in a study of blood T cell repertoires in COVID-19 (TCRdb year 2020). The library was built by means of the immunoSEQ multiplex PCR assay. TCRdb carries this immuneACCESS record with in-frame sequences only. Its versions omit some clonotypes, under half of them owing to an unresolved V gene in the studies checked, with the rest unexplained. In this sample the table shows 400,000 to 450,000 clones, about nine tenths of which occur a single time. The ten largest clones represent roughly 1.4% of the sample. The sequencing sample was made of peripheral blood. All receptors derive from a woman aged 30 to 39 with active or convalescent COVID-19.

This rearrangement joins TRBV19 to TRBJ1-1, with D tentatively TRBD1 (5 bases). V was clipped by 3 bases and J by 4 bases, with 15 bases between them. The CDR3 extends over 15 amino acids. Germline CDR1 LNHDA, CDR2 SQIVND (reference sequence). CDR3 bases: TGTGCCAGTAGTATTGGTTTTCAGGGAACCACTGAAGCTTTCTTT. This codes for CASSIGFQGTTEAFF.

This clone is classed as medium-sized. The CDR3: CATSREPQGAFTEAFF. CDR3 bases: TGTGCCACCAGCAGAGAGCCACAGGGGGCTTTCACTGAAGCTTTCTTT. V usage is TRBV15 and J usage is TRBJ1-1, with 9 bases matching TRBD1. This CDR3 contains 16 residues. After removal of 0 bases from V and 4 bases from J, the junction contained 6 bases not matched to a gene. CDR1 and CDR2 from the germline V gene are LNHNV and YYDKDF (reference sequence).

V and J are TRBV7-7 and TRBJ2-2; 11 positions match TRBD2. Germline values: CDR1 SSHAT, CDR2 FNYEAQ (reference sequence). V shed 4 bases and J 1 base; nucleotides not matched to a gene: 8. The CDR3 is 18 residues long. CDR3 nucleotide sequence: TGTGCCAGCAGCTCCGGGACTAGCGGATTGCTGAACACCGGGGAGCTGTTTTTT. Protein product: CASSSGTSGLLNTGELFF.

The rearrangement links TRBV5-8 to TRBJ2-7, with D possibly TRBD1 on 5 matching bases. V lost 0 bases to trimming and J lost 5 bases, with 12 bases between them. CDR3 length: 14 amino acids. CDR1 and CDR2 (germline): SGHTS, YDEGEE. CDR3 sequence reads: CASSLAGRVNEQYF. The CDR3 nucleotides read TGTGCCAGCAGCTTGGCGGGCAGGGTCAACGAGCAGTACTTC.

The chain is built from TRBV27 and TRBJ1-2; D might be TRBD1 (5 bases). The CDR3 runs to 14 residues. Trimming removed 2 bases from V and 3 bases from J, with 10 bases in between. Germline CDR1 is MNHEY and CDR2 is SMNVEV (reference sequence). The CDR3 region has the DNA TGTGCCAGCAGTTTACGCGGGGGACACTATGGCTACACCTTC. This codes for CASSLRGGHYGYTF.

Only one count was recorded for this clone. The chain is built from TRBV27 and TRBJ2-3, with 10 bases identical to TRBD2. CDR1 is MNHEY and CDR2 is SMNVEV in the germline V gene (reference sequence). Trimming at V came to 6 bases and at J to 5 bases, leaving 11 bases not matched to a gene. The CDR3 is 16 amino acids. The CDR3 loop reads CASRLILAGVIDTQYF. CDR3 DNA: TGTGCCAGCAGGCTCATTCTAGCGGGAGTTATAGATACGCAGTATTTT.

The gene calls are TRBV6-5 and TRBJ1-1; D call uncertain. Trimming cost V 3 bases and J 2 bases, with 7 bases left between them. Germline V gene lookup returns CDR1 MNHEY and CDR2 SVGAGI. This CDR3 contains 13 residues. CDR3 DNA: TGTGCCAGCAGTTATTCCTCTAACACTGAAGCTTTCTTT. Translation gives CASSYSSNTEAFF.

The J gene is TRBJ1-1, the V gene TRBV19, with 9 bases that match TRBD1. Per germline, CDR1 LNHDA and CDR2 SQIVND (reference sequence). The CDR3 covers 17 residues. V lost 0 bases, J lost 3 bases, and 8 bases stayed unmatched. CDR3 loop: CASSIEINRGPDTEAFF. CDR3 DNA sequence: TGTGCCAGTAGTATAGAGATCAACAGGGGGCCAGACACTGAAGCTTTCTTT.

This sequence joins TRBV24-1 and TRBJ1-2; D unresolved. Germline loops: CDR1 KGHDR, CDR2 SFDVKD. Trimming took 4 bases from V and 0 from J, leaving 11 bases between them. There are 15 residues in the CDR3. The CDR3 DNA reads as TGTGCCACCAGTGAGAGGGATTCAGCTAACTATGGCTACACCTTC. This gives the protein CATSERDSANYGYTF.

The CDR3 is CSVDGLGSGGAEDTQYF. DNA for the CDR3: TGCAGCGTTGATGGGTTGGGTAGCGGGGGGGCGGAAGATACGCAGTATTTT. The chain recombines TRBV29-1 with TRBJ2-3; the match to TRBD2 covers 11 bases. CDR1 is SQVTM and CDR2 is ANQGSEA in the germline V gene. With 3 bases clipped from V and 5 bases from J, the junction kept 13 bases outside the gene matches. The CDR3 spans 17 residues.

The gene calls are TRBV3-1 (or the pseudogene TRBV3-2) and TRBJ1-4; D call uncertain. Germline V gives CDR1 LGHDT, CDR2 YNNKEL (reference sequence). Trimming pared 8 bases from V and 8 bases from J, leaving 15 bases between. CDR3 length: 13 amino acids. The CDR3 reads CASGFETGEKLFF. The DNA for the CDR3 is TGTGCCAGCGGCTTCGAAACCGGGGAAAAACTGTTTTTT.

The CDR3 sequence is CASSIDADTQYF. The CDR3 region has the DNA TGTGCCAGTAGTATAGACGCAGATACGCAGTATTTT. The chain has TRBV19 and TRBJ2-3, with D hard to call. The V end lost 0 bases, the J end lost 4 bases, and 2 bases lay between the germline ends. Germline loops: CDR1 LNHDA, CDR2 SQIVND (reference sequence). The CDR3 spans 12 residues.

This chain joins TRBV11-2 and TRBJ1-2; the match to TRBD1 covers 9 bases. Germline trimming cut 5 bases from V and 6 bases from J; bases unmatched to any gene: 10. Germline V gene lookup returns CDR1 SGHAT and CDR2 FQNNGV. The length of the CDR3 is 15 residues. The CDR3: CASSLTSGTGNGYTF. The CDR3 DNA follows: TGTGCCAGCAGCCTTACGTCCGGGACAGGGAATGGCTACACCTTC.

The chain carries TRBV27 and TRBJ1-1; a possible D gene is TRBD1 (5 bases). Germline V gene lookup returns CDR1 MNHEY and CDR2 SMNVEV (reference sequence). V was shortened by 5 bases and J by 8 bases, with 18 bases between the two germline ends. The CDR3 runs 14 residues. The CDR3 nucleotides read TGTGCCAGCAGTCCCAACCTCGCCGCAGGGGAAGCTTTCTTT. Translated: CASSPNLAAGEAFF.

V and J are TRBV5-6 and TRBJ1-4; D might be TRBD1 (5 bases). Trimming left V 0 bases short and J 12 bases short, with 15 bases between. The CDR3 has 14 amino acids. CDR1 SGHDT and CDR2 YYEEEE come from the germline V gene. CDR3 nucleotide sequence: TGTGCCAGCAGCTTGGCGAGCGGGACGGGAGAACTGTTTTTT. It is translated as CASSLASGTGELFF.

V gene TRBV7-9 combines with J gene TRBJ2-1; TRBD2 matches at 11 bases. Germline CDR1 and CDR2: SEHNR and FQNEAQ (reference sequence). With V trimmed by 7 bases and J by 10 bases, 12 bases remained unmatched. This CDR3 contains 15 residues. The CDR3 DNA is TGTGCCAGCACTTGGGGGACTAGCGGAAAAGGGGAGCAGTTCTTC. Amino acid sequence: CASTWGTSGKGEQFF.

This chain connects TRBV6-5 to TRBJ1-2; no clear D. This CDR3 has 12 residues. Germline V gives CDR1 MNHEY, CDR2 SVGAGI. Trimming cost V 0 bases and J 8 bases, with 7 bases left between them. The CDR3 reads CASSYSTEGYTF. Written as DNA, the CDR3 is TGTGCCAGCAGTTACTCGACGGAGGGCTACACCTTC.